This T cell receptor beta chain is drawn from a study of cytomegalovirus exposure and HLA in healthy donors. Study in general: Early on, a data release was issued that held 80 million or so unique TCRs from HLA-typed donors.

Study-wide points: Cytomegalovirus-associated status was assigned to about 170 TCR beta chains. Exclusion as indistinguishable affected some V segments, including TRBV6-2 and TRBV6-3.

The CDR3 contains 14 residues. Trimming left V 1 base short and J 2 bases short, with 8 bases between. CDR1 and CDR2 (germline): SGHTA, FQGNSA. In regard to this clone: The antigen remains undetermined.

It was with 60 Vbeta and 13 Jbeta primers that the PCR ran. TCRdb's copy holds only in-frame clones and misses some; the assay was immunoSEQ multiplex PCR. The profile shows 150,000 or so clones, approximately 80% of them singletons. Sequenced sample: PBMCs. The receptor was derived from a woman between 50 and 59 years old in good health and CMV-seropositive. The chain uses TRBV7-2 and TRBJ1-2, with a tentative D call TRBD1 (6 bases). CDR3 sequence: CASSLDRENYGYTF. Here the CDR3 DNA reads TGTGCCAGCAGCTTAGACAGGGAGAACTATGGCTACACCTTC.